A selection of T cell receptor beta chains follows, all from one sample in a study of T cell changes during pregnancy in multiple sclerosis. Repertoires were generated with immunoSEQ multiplex PCR, while TCRdb's copy carries only in-frame clones and drops some. The data contain about 52,000 clones, around nine tenths of them singletons. The sequencing here drew on CD4+ T cells from peripheral blood mononuclear cells, taken before pregnancy. These receptors came from a female donor with multiple sclerosis, enrolled in a pregnancy study. Both conserved end residues are part of each CDR3. The order of the fields is clone size, J gene, V gene, D gene, CDR3 DNA, CDR3 protein. The D gene is left open where the match is weak. Clone sizes are given selectively: once, few, many, or a class where the clone is expanded.

-	TRBJ2-2	TRBV5-6	-	TGTGCCAGCAGCTTAAGGCAGGGCGGCGCCGGGGAGCTGTTTTTT	CASSLRQGGAGELFF
-	TRBJ1-1	TRBV6-1	-	TGTGCCAGCAGAAAGGAGGTAGGCACTGAAGCTTTCTTT	CASRKEVGTEAFF
-	TRBJ1-6	TRBV30	-	TGTGCCTGGAGCAGGGGCGAGACTTCACCCCTCCACTTT	CAWSRGETSPLHF
-	TRBJ2-7	TRBV5-1	-	TGCGCCAGCAGCTTGGCGGAGGTGGGCTACGAGCAGTACTTC	CASSLAEVGYEQYF
-	TRBJ2-1	TRBV18	TRBD2	TGTGCCAGCTCACCACGAGGGACTAGCGGGATGTATGAGCAGTTCTTC	CASSPRGTSGMYEQFF
-	TRBJ2-5	TRBV7-9	TRBD1	TGTGCCAGCAGGGGACAGGGGGCGGAGACCCAGTACTTC	CASRGQGAETQYF
-	TRBJ1-4	TRBV27	TRBD1	TGTGCCAGCAGTGTAAGGGGGCGGGGTAATGAAAAACTGTTTTTT	CASSVRGRGNEKLFF
-	TRBJ2-5	TRBV19	TRBD2	TGTGCCAGTAGTATCTCGGCTAGCGGGAGGGAGACCCAGTACTTC	CASSISASGRETQYF
-	TRBJ2-7	TRBV9	-	TGTGCCAGCAGCGTTGAGCCGGGATCAACGGGCGAGCAGTACTTC	CASSVEPGSTGEQYF
-	TRBJ2-1	TRBV30	TRBD2	TGTGCCTGGAGTGCCAGACTAGCGGGATGGAGTGAGCAGTTCTTC	CAWSARLAGWSEQFF
-	TRBJ2-2	TRBV30	TRBD2	TGTGCCTGGATTACAACTAGCGGGAGGGCAGGAGGAGGGGAGCTGTTTTTT	CAWITTSGRAGGGELFF
-	TRBJ2-7	TRBV10-3	TRBD1	TGTGCCATCAGTGAGGACAGGGGATTCTACGAGCAGTACTTC	CAISEDRGFYEQYF
-	TRBJ1-2	TRBV11-2	-	TGTGCCAGCAGCTTAAAGCAGGGAGGTGGCTACACCTTC	CASSLKQGGGYTF
-	TRBJ2-1	TRBV19	-	TGTGCCAGTAGCGCAAATCCCGGGACTCCGGGAGAGCAGTTCTTC	CASSANPGTPGEQFF
-	TRBJ1-1	TRBV19	-	TGTGCCAGTAGTATTGGGCTATTGGTGAACACTGAAGCTTTCTTT	CASSIGLLVNTEAFF
-	TRBJ1-2	TRBV29-1	-	TGCAGCGCGCACCTACAGGGAAGGAGAAGTTTGAGCTATGGCTACACCTTC	CSAHLQGRRSLSYGYTF
-	TRBJ1-4	TRBV30	TRBD1	TGTGCCTGGAGTGGCTGGACAGGGGGCCGCGGAAAACTGTTTTTT	CAWSGWTGGRGKLFF
-	TRBJ2-3	TRBV5-1	-	TGCGCCAGCAGCTTGGATGGAGGATTAGATACGCAGTATTTT	CASSLDGGLDTQYF
-	TRBJ1-5	TRBV6-1	-	TGTGCCAGCAGTGAGACCATCGGCAGGCAGCCCCAGCATTTT	CASSETIGRQPQHF
-	TRBJ2-3	TRBV4-1	TRBD2	TGCGCCAGCAGGGGACTAGCGGGAAAGATTGATACGCAGTATTTT	CASRGLAGKIDTQYF
few	TRBJ2-3	TRBV30	TRBD2	TGTGCCTGGGGGACTAGCGGGATGTCAGATACGCAGTATTTT	CAWGTSGMSDTQYF